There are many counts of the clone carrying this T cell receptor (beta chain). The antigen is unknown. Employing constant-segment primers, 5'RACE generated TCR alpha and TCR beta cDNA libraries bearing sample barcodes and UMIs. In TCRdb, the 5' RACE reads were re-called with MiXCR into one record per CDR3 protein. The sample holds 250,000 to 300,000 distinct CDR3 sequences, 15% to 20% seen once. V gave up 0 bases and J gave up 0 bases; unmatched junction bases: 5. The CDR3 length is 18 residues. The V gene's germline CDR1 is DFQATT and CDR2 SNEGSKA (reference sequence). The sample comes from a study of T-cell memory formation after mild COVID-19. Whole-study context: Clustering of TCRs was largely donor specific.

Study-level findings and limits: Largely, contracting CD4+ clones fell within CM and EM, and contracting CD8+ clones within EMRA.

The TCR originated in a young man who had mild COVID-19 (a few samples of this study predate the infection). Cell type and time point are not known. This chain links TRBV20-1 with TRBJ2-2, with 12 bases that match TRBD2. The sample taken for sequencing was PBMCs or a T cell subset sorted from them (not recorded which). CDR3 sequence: CSARDGLAGGPNTGELFF. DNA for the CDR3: TGCAGTGCTAGAGATGGGCTAGCGGGGGGGCCGAACACCGGGGAGCTGTTTTTT.